This T cell receptor beta chain was documented in a study of blood T cell repertoires in COVID-19. Study context: Sites across the United States, Italy and Spain contributed samples from acute and convalescent COVID-19. In each case, the material was cDNA or gDNA derived from T cells, B-cell-depleted T cells, or PBMCs.

Original processing methods: Amplification of reference gene primers was used by the study to estimate nucleated cell counts. Assay: immunoSEQ multiplex PCR; the TCRdb copy retains only in-frame clones and omits some. Clone size and V and J calls were adopted from that table, with D and trimming inferred from the DNA. The table includes more than 95,000 clones, around 82% detected once. The CDR3 spans 15 residues. Germline CDR1 and CDR2: SGHRS and YFSETQ. V lost 0 bases to trimming and J lost 1 base, with 9 bases between them. The TCR comes from a human donor in a cohort sampled during active or convalescent COVID-19. The sample consisted of peripheral blood. The rearrangement uses TRBV5-1 and TRBJ2-3; tentatively, D is TRBD1 (5 bases). The CDR3 nucleotides are TGCGCCAGCAGCTTGGAAGTGGGGCGCACAGATACGCAGTATTTT. This gives the protein CASSLEVGRTDTQYF. Together with reference TRBV5-1 and TRBJ2-3, the CDR3 gives the full variable domain: KAGVTQTPRYLIKTRGQQVTLSCSPISGHRSVSWYQQTPGQGLQFLFEYFSETQRNKGNFPGRFSGRQFSNSRSEMNVSTLELGDSALYLCASSLEVGRTDTQYFGPGTRLTVL.